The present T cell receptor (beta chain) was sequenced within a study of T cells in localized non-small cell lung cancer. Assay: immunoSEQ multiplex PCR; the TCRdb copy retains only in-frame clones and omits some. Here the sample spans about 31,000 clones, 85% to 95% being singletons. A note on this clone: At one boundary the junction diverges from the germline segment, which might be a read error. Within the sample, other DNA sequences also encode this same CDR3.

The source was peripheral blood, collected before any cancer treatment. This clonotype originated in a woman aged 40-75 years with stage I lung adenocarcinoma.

Written as DNA, the CDR3 is TGTGCCAGTAGCTTAGCGGCGCAGGGCTCCTATAATTCACCCCTCCACTTT. Translation gives CASSLAAQGSYNSPLHF. The V and J genes are TRBV7-2 and TRBJ1-6, with D possibly TRBD1 on 5 matching bases. Germline V gene sequence: CDR1 SGHTA, CDR2 FQGNSA. The CDR3 consists of 17 residues.